What follows are 10 T cell receptor beta chains derived from one specimen sequenced in a study of beta chain features in type 1 diabetes. Expressed TCRB transcripts were sequenced because the isolated RNA had all been reverse transcribed beforehand. The table came from immunoSEQ multiplex PCR; TCRdb's copy has only in-frame clones and leaves some out. The table records approximately 250,000 clones, 14% of them present only once. What was sequenced was naive CD4+ T cells from blood. These receptors all come from a woman aged 40 to 50 in good health.

The chain couples TRBV11-2 to TRBJ2-7; 10 nucleotides agree with TRBD2. Germline V gene lookup returns CDR1 SGHAT and CDR2 FQNNGV. Trimming removed 1 base from V and 3 bases from J; junction bases left unmatched: 3. There are 15 residues in the CDR3. CDR3 in DNA: TGTGCCAGCAGCTTAGGGACTAGCGGATTCTACGAGCAGTACTTC. Translating gives CASSLGTSGFYEQYF.

This clone came up a few times. The chain links TRBV6-6 to TRBJ2-1; TRBD1 aligns across 9 bases. Germline assignment: CDR1 MNHNY and CDR2 SVGAGI (reference sequence). The junction had 8 bases not matched to a gene; V was cut back by 6 bases and J by 5 bases. The CDR3 is 15 residues long. CDR3 amino acids: CASRNGQGINNEQFF. The CDR3 nucleotides read TGTGCCAGCAGAAACGGACAGGGGATCAACAATGAGCAGTTCTTC.

This chain uses TRBV18 with TRBJ1-1; D remains ambiguous. Trimming cost V 5 bases and J 4 bases, with 14 bases left between them. Germline-derived CDR1 and CDR2 are KGHSH and LQKENI. The CDR3 sequence is 14 residues long. The CDR3 sequence is CASSEGPRGTEAFF. CDR3 bases: TGTGCCAGCTCAGAAGGTCCCCGGGGCACTGAAGCTTTCTTT. The full variable domain, rest sourced from reference TRBV18 and TRBJ1-1, is NAGVMQNPRHLVRRRGQEARLRCSPMKGHSHVYWYRQLPEEGLKFMVYLQKENIIDESGMPKERFSAEFPKEGPSILRIQQVVRGDSAAYFCASSEGPRGTEAFFGQGTRLTVV.

This clone was seen a handful of times. The gene calls are TRBV18 and TRBJ1-6, with 8 bases fitting TRBD1. From germline, CDR1 is KGHSH and CDR2 LQKENI. The V and J ends lost 1 base and 0 bases, in that order; junction bases with no gene match: 8. The CDR3 sequence is 19 residues long. The CDR3 bases are TGTGCCAGCTCACCACGAGTGACAGGGGAGAGCTCCTATAATTCACCCCTCCACTTT. This codes for CASSPRVTGESSYNSPLHF.

This clone appeared a few times. This chain connects TRBV5-1 to TRBJ2-7; 10 bases fit TRBD1. CDR1 is SGHRS and CDR2 is YFSETQ in the germline V gene. CDR3 length: 14 residues. The V and J ends lost 0 bases and 4 bases, in that order; junction bases with no gene match: 1. CDR3 nucleotides: TGCGCCAGCAGCTTGGTGGGACAGGGGTACGAGCAGTACTTC. Protein product: CASSLVGQGYEQYF.

V is TRBV13 and J is TRBJ2-3, with D possibly matching TRBD2 (5 bases). The V and J ends lost 7 bases and 0 bases respectively, with 11 bases between them. The CDR3 is 14 amino acids. Germline CDR1 is PRHDT and CDR2 is FYEKMQ (reference sequence). In nucleotides, the CDR3 is TGTGCCAGCATTGAGCGGATAAGCACAGATACGCAGTATTTT. Translated: CASIERISTDTQYF.

This clone appeared a few times. The chain employs TRBV18 and TRBJ1-5; possible D gene TRBD1, 5 bases. The CDR3 consists of 15 residues. Germline V gene lookup returns CDR1 KGHSH and CDR2 LQKENI. V was shortened by 0 bases and J by 4 bases, with 10 bases between the two germline ends. The CDR3 coding sequence is TGTGCCAGCTCACCACCACCGGAGGGGAATCAGCCCCAGCATTTT. Protein: CASSPPPEGNQPQHF.

The chain combines TRBV7-2 with TRBJ2-4; TRBD2 aligns across 9 bases. The CDR3 contains 15 residues. Germline CDR1 SGHTA, CDR2 FQGNSA. Trimming removed 0 bases from V and 7 bases from J; junction bases left unmatched: 4. For the CDR3, the DNA is TGTGCCAGCAGCTTAGCGAGGCTAGCGGGGAACATTCAGTACTTC. The encoded protein is CASSLARLAGNIQYF.

This chain links TRBV5-1 with TRBJ2-1, with 7 bases that match TRBD1. Germline V gives CDR1 SGHRS, CDR2 YFSETQ. This CDR3 is built from 17 residues. The V gene end was trimmed by 4 bases and the J gene end by 6 bases; junction bases not matched to a gene: 16. The CDR3 is CASSPSPQGRGINEQFF. DNA of the CDR3: TGCGCCAGCAGCCCCTCACCCCAGGGCAGGGGGATCAATGAGCAGTTCTTC.

The chain carries TRBV29-1 and TRBJ2-3; 8 nucleotides agree with TRBD2. The CDR3 spans 13 residues. Trimming cost V 6 bases and J 2 bases; bases outside gene matches: 4. CDR1 and CDR2 (germline): SQVTM, ANQGSEA. CDR3 loop: CSVGTRHTDTQYF. The CDR3 bases are TGCAGCGTCGGGACTAGACACACAGATACGCAGTATTTT.